The T cell receptor beta chain under discussion was sequenced for a study of shared clonotypes between healthy human individuals. The count of this clone is one. Without sorting, samples used approximately 99 million PBMCs for genomic DNA. From germline, CDR1 is MDHEN and CDR2 SYDVKM. The junction had 8 bases not matched to a gene; V was cut back by 5 bases and J by 3 bases. The CDR3 length is 15 residues. The deep-level immunoSEQ assay was used. Per the original data handling: Quality scores were absent from the junction-only immunoSEQ sequences, so filtering differed. Repertoires were generated with immunoSEQ multiplex PCR, while TCRdb's copy carries only in-frame clones and drops some. That table gives V, J and clone size, and the DNA gave D and trimming. This sample yields fewer than 550,000 clones, of which 60% to 80% are seen a single time; under 15% belongs to the top ten.

Input material: PBMCs. This receptor was obtained from a woman in her thirties or forties in good health. Some clones in this sample may be carry-over from other donors' samples. The genes are TRBV28 and TRBJ2-3, with TRBD1 matching over 7 bases. CDR3 in amino acids: CASSMTGTVTDTQYF. In DNA, the CDR3 is TGTGCCAGCAGTATGACCGGGACAGTGACAGATACGCAGTATTTT. Full variable domain (outside the CDR3, taken from reference TRBV28 and TRBJ2-3): DVKVTQSSRYLVKRTGEKVFLECVQDMDHENMFWYRQDPGLGLRLIYFSYDVKMKEKGDIPEGYSVSREKKERFSLILESASTNQTSMYLCASSMTGTVTDTQYFGPGTRLTVL.